One sample yielded the 26 T cell receptor beta chains listed below, sequenced in a study of blood T cell repertoires in COVID-19. Sequencing used immunoSEQ multiplex PCR; TCRdb keeps in-frame clones, though not all of them. The sample holds 250,000 to 300,000 clones, 70% to 90% seen once. Sequenced material: peripheral blood. The source of these receptors is a woman aged 35 to 49 who had recovered from COVID-19.

The rearrangement links TRBV19 to TRBJ1-1, with D possibly matching TRBD1 (6 bases). This CDR3 has 14 residues. Germline CDR1 LNHDA, CDR2 SQIVND (reference sequence). V dropped 5 bases and J dropped 2 bases, with 12 bases sitting between them. CDR3 nucleotide sequence: TGTGCCAGTAGTCAGGGGCGCCAAAACACTGAAGCTTTCTTT. Translated, it gives CASSQGRQNTEAFF.

The chain employs TRBV18 and TRBJ2-7; D is possibly TRBD1 (6 bases). CDR1 KGHSH and CDR2 LQKENI come from the germline V gene. The V gene lost 3 bases and the J gene lost 6 bases, with 12 bases spanning the gap. The CDR3 extends over 13 amino acids. This CDR3 is CASSPTRGSEQYF. In nucleotides, the CDR3 is TGTGCCAGCTCACCCACCAGGGGTTCCGAGCAGTACTTC.

The V call is TRBV9, the J call TRBJ1-3; D ambiguous. The germline gives CDR1 SGDLS, CDR2 YYNGEE. V lost 1 base to trimming and J lost 4 bases, with 12 bases between them. The CDR3 consists of 15 residues. The chain's CDR3 is CASSVPRTGGNTIYF. CDR3 sequence (DNA): TGTGCCAGCAGCGTACCCCGGACGGGAGGAAACACCATATATTTT.

The chain combines TRBV4-1 with TRBJ2-2; 13 nucleotides agree with TRBD2. The CDR3 contains 18 residues. Trimming cost V 4 bases and J 2 bases; bases outside gene matches: 7. CDR1 is MGHRA and CDR2 is YSYEKL in the germline V gene. The CDR3 region is CASSPRTSGSRNTGELFF. CDR3 in DNA: TGCGCCAGCAGCCCCCGGACTAGCGGGAGTCGAAACACCGGGGAGCTGTTTTTT.

The chain uses TRBV9 and TRBJ2-7; 7 bases fit TRBD2. CDR1 is SGDLS, CDR2 YYNGEE, per germline. The CDR3 is 16 residues long. Losses at the gene ends were 0 bases for V and 0 bases for J; bases not matched to a gene: 6. CDR3 sequence reads: CASSVGGSATSYEQYF. The CDR3 DNA sequence: TGTGCCAGCAGCGTAGGCGGGAGCGCCACCTCCTACGAGCAGTACTTC.

This sequence joins TRBV21-1 and TRBJ2-5; the DNA was not compared with TRBD2, the D call given in the table. TRBV21-1 represents a pseudogene. The CDR3 covers 18 residues. CDR3 DNA: TGTGCCAGCAGCAAATGGGAGACGGGCAGAGGGAGGGGAGAGACCCAGTACTTC. This gives the protein CASSKWETGRGRGETQYF.

DNA of the CDR3: TGTGCCAGCAGTTACGGGACAGGCTTCGGCACTGAAGCTTTCTTT. Its translation: CASSYGTGFGTEAFF. This sequence joins TRBV6-5 and TRBJ1-1; 8 nucleotides match TRBD1. The germline V gene encodes CDR1 MNHEY and CDR2 SVGAGI. CDR3 size: 15 residues. V was clipped by 2 bases and J by 4 bases; unmatched bases: 6.

V gene TRBV2 combines with J gene TRBJ2-1; perhaps TRBD2 as D (6 bases). The germline V and J ends were trimmed by 6 bases and 0 bases, with 15 bases remaining between them. Germline V gives CDR1 SNHLY, CDR2 FYNNEI. The CDR3 extends over 16 amino acids. The CDR3 loop is CASSPVGLISYNEQFF. CDR3 DNA sequence: TGTGCCAGCAGCCCTGTGGGACTCATCTCCTACAATGAGCAGTTCTTC.

The chain recombines TRBV6-2 or TRBV6-3 with TRBJ1-5, with D possibly matching TRBD1 (6 bases). The CDR3 length is 14 residues. V dropped 2 bases and J dropped 6 bases, with 11 bases sitting between them. Germline V gene data show CDR1 as MNHEY and CDR2 as SVGEGT. CDR3 sequence: CASSYGGWGQPQHF. CDR3 nucleotide sequence: TGTGCCAGCAGTTACGGGGGCTGGGGTCAGCCCCAGCATTTT.

The chain has TRBV5-1 and TRBJ2-4, with 7 bases lining up with TRBD1. V shed 0 bases, J shed 6 bases, and the junction held 3 bases outside the gene matches. The CDR3 spans 14 residues. Germline V gene lookup returns CDR1 SGHRS and CDR2 YFSETQ. CDR3 sequence: CASSLGGTANIQYF. CDR3 sequence (DNA): TGCGCCAGCAGCTTGGGGGGGACAGCAAACATTCAGTACTTC.

The chain has TRBV9 and TRBJ1-4; no clear D gene. V was shortened by 0 bases and J by 7 bases, with 13 bases between the two germline ends. Germline V gives CDR1 SGDLS, CDR2 YYNGEE. CDR3 length equals 15 residues. The CDR3 coding sequence is TGTGCCAGCAGCGTAGCGGCCGGTGGAGGTGAAAAACTGTTTTTT. Amino acids: CASSVAAGGGEKLFF.

The rearrangement uses TRBV19 and TRBJ1-4, with D hard to call. The CDR3 length is 14 residues. Germline loops: CDR1 LNHDA, CDR2 SQIVND (reference sequence). V lost 9 bases, J lost 0 bases, and 11 bases lay in between. CDR3 sequence: CASRRVATNEKLFF. In DNA form, the CDR3 reads TGTGCCAGCCGACGGGTTGCAACTAATGAAAAACTGTTTTTT.

The V gene is TRBV6-4, the J gene TRBJ1-2, with D possibly TRBD1 on 6 matching bases. This CDR3 contains 13 residues. Germline V gene sequence: CDR1 MRHNA, CDR2 SNTAGT. Between the trimmed V and J ends, which lost 5 bases and 4 bases, there was a span of 11 bases. The CDR3 coding sequence is TGTGCCAGCAGTCCGGGACACCCCTATGGCTACACCTTC. Its protein is CASSPGHPYGYTF.

CDR3 loop: CASSVSGGKSTDTQYF. The CDR3 DNA is TGTGCCAGCAGCGTGAGTGGCGGAAAGAGCACAGATACGCAGTATTTT. V and J are TRBV9 and TRBJ2-3; D is ambiguous. The V and J ends lost 2 bases and 0 bases respectively, with 13 bases between them. CDR3 size: 16 residues. Germline CDR1 SGDLS, CDR2 YYNGEE.

This clone appeared once. The chain employs TRBV30 and TRBJ2-3; 10 bases agree with TRBD2. The CDR3 contains 18 residues. CDR1 GTSNPN and CDR2 SVGIG come from the germline V gene (reference sequence). V gave up 0 bases and J gave up 1 base; unmatched junction bases: 10. This CDR3 is CAWSVFSGRYGGTDTQYF. As DNA, the CDR3 is TGTGCCTGGAGTGTATTTAGCGGGAGGTATGGTGGCACAGATACGCAGTATTTT.

The chain recombines TRBV23-1 with TRBJ2-2; 11 bases fit TRBD1. TRBV23-1 is an ORF for which the function is uncertain. V shed 4 bases, J shed 4 bases, and the junction held 5 bases outside the gene matches. This CDR3 region has 16 residues. The CDR3 DNA reads TGCGCCAGCAGTCGGGACAGGGGGGTCGGCACCGGGGAGCTGTTTTTT. Protein product: CASSRDRGVGTGELFF.

This clone was observed a handful of times. The DNA for the CDR3 is TGTGCCAGCAGCGTGGCGGTGGGCGGGGAGCTGTTTTTT. This encodes CASSVAVGGELFF. The chain links TRBV13 to TRBJ2-2; no reliable D call. CDR3 length: 13 amino acids. The ends were cut back, 5 bases at V and 7 bases at J, with 11 bases in the middle. The germline CDR1 and CDR2 sequences are PRHDT and FYEKMQ (reference sequence).

The chain is built from TRBV15 and TRBJ2-1; TRBD2 agrees at 7 bases. Germline V CDR1 and CDR2: LNHNV, YYDKDF (reference sequence). The CDR3 contains 14 residues. The V segment lost 3 bases and the J segment 4 bases; nucleotides outside the gene matches: 3. The CDR3 region is CATSRWEGYNEQFF. The CDR3 nucleotides are TGTGCCACCAGCAGGTGGGAGGGTTACAATGAGCAGTTCTTC.

The chain links TRBV13 to TRBJ2-4; D perhaps matches TRBD2 (5 bases). CDR1 is PRHDT and CDR2 is FYEKMQ in the germline V gene (reference sequence). The V gene lost 4 bases and the J gene lost 3 bases, with 16 bases spanning the gap. This CDR3 comprises 16 residues. For the CDR3, the DNA is TGTGCCAGCAGCTCTGAGGGCCTAGGAGGCAAAAACATTCAGTACTTC. Translation gives CASSSEGLGGKNIQYF.

This clone was counted a few times. The CDR3 DNA sequence: TGTGCCAGCAGCTCAGACAGGAACTATGGCTACACCTTC. It yields the protein CASSSDRNYGYTF. This chain links TRBV2 with TRBJ1-2; D might be TRBD1 (6 bases). Trimming pared 6 bases from V and 2 bases from J, leaving 10 bases between. Germline-derived CDR1 and CDR2 are SNHLY and FYNNEI. CDR3 size: 13 residues.

This clone was counted once. The J gene is TRBJ1-1, the V gene TRBV5-1, with 11 bases fitting TRBD1. CDR1 is SGHRS, CDR2 YFSETQ, per germline. This CDR3 comprises 14 residues. V lost 4 bases and J lost 8; bases outside the gene matches: 7. CDR3 DNA sequence: TGCGCCAGCAGCGCACAGGGACAGGGGGGAGAAGCTTTCTTT. This gives the protein CASSAQGQGGEAFF.

This chain connects TRBV9 to TRBJ2-1; 8 nucleotides align to TRBD2. The CDR3 runs 16 residues. V lost 0 bases, J lost 6 bases, and 8 bases stayed unmatched. The germline CDR1 and CDR2 sequences are SGDLS and YYNGEE. Here the CDR3 DNA reads TGTGCCAGCAGCGTAGGGGGTGTAGCGGGGACCAATGAGCAGTTCTTC. This codes for CASSVGGVAGTNEQFF.

V gene TRBV9 combines with J gene TRBJ2-7; 10 positions agree with TRBD1. The germline V gene has CDR1 SGDLS and CDR2 YYNGEE. V gave up 4 bases and J gave up 6 bases; unmatched junction bases: 4. CDR3 length equals 13 residues. The CDR3 here is CASSPRTGGEQYF. The DNA of the CDR3 is TGTGCCAGCAGCCCCCGGACAGGGGGCGAGCAGTACTTC.

The chain has TRBV6-4 and TRBJ1-2; 9 nucleotides line up with TRBD1. From germline, CDR1 is MRHNA and CDR2 SNTAGT. V was pared by 6 bases and J by 4 bases, with 12 bases of the junction left unmatched. The CDR3 spans 16 residues. CDR3: CASRNRNRGQGYGYTF. CDR3 nucleotides: TGTGCCAGCAGAAACCGAAACAGGGGGCAGGGCTATGGCTACACCTTC.

The chain uses TRBV3-1 (or the pseudogene TRBV3-2) and TRBJ2-1, with TRBD2 matching 8 bases. Trimming at V came to 0 bases and at J to 8 bases, leaving 6 bases not matched to a gene. The CDR3 spans 15 residues. The germline CDR1 and CDR2 sequences are LGHDT and YNNKEL (reference sequence). CDR3 bases: TGTGCCAGCAGCCAAGATCTCGGGACTAGGCATGAGCAGTTCTTC. It encodes CASSQDLGTRHEQFF.

The rearrangement joins TRBV19 to TRBJ1-1, with 7 bases identical to TRBD1. The CDR3 runs 17 residues. The V gene end was trimmed by 8 bases and the J gene end by 1 base; junction bases not matched to a gene: 16. The germline CDR1 and CDR2 sequences are LNHDA and SQIVND (reference sequence). The DNA of the CDR3 is TGTGCCAGTTTAAGGGGGCCCCCGGACAGCCCGAACACTGAAGCTTTCTTT. Protein sequence: CASLRGPPDSPNTEAFF.